What follows are 26 T cell receptor beta chains derived from one specimen sequenced in a study of T cell changes during pregnancy in multiple sclerosis. Profiled with immunoSEQ multiplex PCR; TCRdb holds only in-frame clones, not every one. This table has more than 35,000 clones, around nine tenths appearing once. The sample consisted of CD4+ T cells from peripheral blood mononuclear cells, taken in the third trimester of pregnancy. These receptors all stem from a female donor in good health, enrolled as a control in a pregnancy study.

V gene TRBV7-2 combines with J gene TRBJ1-2, with 7 bases lining up with TRBD1. Looked up from germline, CDR1 is SGHTA and CDR2 is FQGNSA. The CDR3 sequence is 13 residues long. V dropped 3 bases and J dropped 4; count of bases not matched to a gene: 2. The CDR3 is CASSLGQSYGYTF. CDR3 coding DNA: TGTGCCAGCAGCTTGGGACAGTCCTATGGCTACACCTTC.

V is TRBV10-3 and J is TRBJ1-3; TRBD1 agrees at 7 bases. After removal of 5 bases from V and 2 bases from J, the junction contained 3 bases not matched to a gene. The CDR3 runs to 14 residues. Germline V gene sequence: CDR1 ENHRY, CDR2 SYGVKD. The CDR3 loop is CAISTDRAGNTIYF. The CDR3 nucleotides read TGTGCCATCAGTACCGACAGGGCTGGAAACACCATATATTTT.

To note about this clone: At one boundary the junction diverges from the germline segment, which might be a read error. The V gene is TRBV9, the J gene TRBJ2-7, with 7 nucleotides matching TRBD1. The CDR3 is 13 amino acids. From germline, CDR1 is SGDLS and CDR2 YYNGEE. CDR3 DNA: TGTGCCGGCAGCGCTCGACAGGGAAGCGAGCAGTACTTC. It yields the protein CAGSARQGSEQYF.

The chain links TRBV29-1 to TRBJ1-1, with 8 bases lining up with TRBD1. CDR3 length: 13 amino acids. The germline gives CDR1 SQVTM, CDR2 ANQGSEA. V shed 1 base and J 10 bases; nucleotides not matched to a gene: 8. This chain's CDR3 is CSVEVVAGGSAFF. CDR3 in DNA: TGCAGCGTTGAAGTAGTAGCAGGGGGCTCAGCTTTCTTT.

The CDR3 coding sequence is TGTGCCAGCTCACCTCCGGGGCAGGGGACAGATACGCAGTATTTT. Amino acids: CASSPPGQGTDTQYF. This rearrangement joins TRBV18 to TRBJ2-3, with TRBD1 as a possible D gene (6 bases). Germline lookup yields CDR1 KGHSH and CDR2 LQKENI. This CDR3 comprises 15 residues. V shed 3 bases and J shed 3 bases, with 13 bases lying between them.

The chain uses TRBV7-2 and TRBJ2-5, with no clear D. Trimming cost V 2 bases and J 3 bases, with 7 bases left between them. Germline V gene data show CDR1 as SGHTA and CDR2 as FQGNSA. The CDR3 totals 13 residues. For the CDR3, the DNA is TGTGCCAGCAGCTTAATGAGAAAAGAGACCCAGTACTTC. Amino acid sequence: CASSLMRKETQYF.

The rearrangement links TRBV7-9 to TRBJ1-4; maybe TRBD1 (6 bases). CDR1 SEHNR and CDR2 FQNEAQ come from the germline V gene (reference sequence). The CDR3 is made up of 15 amino acids. The V gene lost 5 bases and the J gene lost 6 bases, with 16 bases spanning the gap. CDR3 bases: TGTGCCAGCAGCGTAAATAGGGGGGGGGATGAAAAACTGTTTTTT. This translates into CASSVNRGGDEKLFF.

The V gene is TRBV6-5, the J gene TRBJ2-7; 8 positions agree with TRBD1. V lost 5 bases to trimming and J lost 0 bases; unmatched junction nucleotides: 3. CDR1 is MNHEY and CDR2 is SVGAGI in the germline V gene. There are 14 residues in the CDR3. Here the CDR3 DNA reads TGTGCCAGCAGTCCGGGACAGGACTCCTACGAGCAGTACTTC. As protein: CASSPGQDSYEQYF.

CDR3 amino acids: CASIETGQGEVVASGYTF. The CDR3 DNA sequence: TGTGCCAGCATTGAGACGGGACAGGGGGAGGTCGTCGCAAGTGGCTACACCTTC. The chain joins TRBV2 to TRBJ1-2, with TRBD1 matching over 11 bases. From germline, CDR1 is SNHLY and CDR2 FYNNEI. The CDR3 extends over 18 amino acids. V shed 7 bases, J shed 7 bases, and the junction held 20 bases outside the gene matches.

The chain joins TRBV7-9 to TRBJ2-7, with 8 bases identical to TRBD2. The V gene end was trimmed by 4 bases and the J gene end by 1 base; junction bases not matched to a gene: 6. Germline-derived CDR1 and CDR2 are SEHNR and FQNEAQ (reference sequence). The CDR3 extends over 15 amino acids. The CDR3 DNA is TGTGCCAGCAGCTCCCCCGAGCGGGGGTCCTACGAGCAGTACTTC. This codes for CASSSPERGSYEQYF. Full variable domain (outside the CDR3, taken from reference TRBV7-9 and TRBJ2-7): DTGVSQNPRHKITKRGQNVTFRCDPISEHNRLYWYRQTLGQGPEFLTYFQNEAQLEKSRLLSDRFSAERPKGSFSTLEIQRTEQGDSAMYLCASSSPERGSYEQYFGPGTRLTVT.

This chain uses TRBV19 with TRBJ1-1; maybe TRBD1 (5 bases). This CDR3 has 12 amino acids. Germline V gives CDR1 LNHDA, CDR2 SQIVND (reference sequence). V shed 9 bases and J shed 4 bases, with 12 bases lying between them. The CDR3 region is CASSWRGTEAFF. DNA for the CDR3: TGTGCCAGCTCCTGGAGGGGCACTGAAGCTTTCTTT.

The chain joins TRBV6-1 to TRBJ2-7; tentative D call: TRBD2 (7 bases). This CDR3 has 14 residues. Germline loops: CDR1 MNHNS, CDR2 SASEGT. The ends were cut back, 2 bases at V and 6 bases at J, with 14 bases in the middle. The CDR3 loop is CASSERGGLGEQYF. Here the CDR3 DNA reads TGTGCCAGCAGTGAAAGGGGGGGCTTAGGCGAGCAGTACTTC.

This chain connects TRBV18 to TRBJ1-1; 7 bases agree with TRBD1. The J segment lost 4 bases and the V segment lost 3 bases, leaving 11 bases of the junction unmatched. In germline, CDR1 is KGHSH, CDR2 LQKENI. There are 16 residues in the CDR3. The chain's CDR3 is CASSPPGQRRGTEAFF. The CDR3 bases are TGTGCCAGCTCACCTCCGGGACAGCGACGGGGCACTGAAGCTTTCTTT.

The rearrangement joins TRBV18 to TRBJ2-1; 10 bases map to TRBD1. Germline V gene data show CDR1 as KGHSH and CDR2 as LQKENI. Trimming cost V 6 bases and J 7 bases; bases outside gene matches: 12. This CDR3 has 16 residues. The CDR3 DNA is TGTGCCAGCTCCCCGAGGGTCGGGACAGGGGAAAATGAGCAGTTCTTC. Its translation: CASSPRVGTGENEQFF.

V usage is TRBV7-6 and J usage is TRBJ2-1; the match to TRBD2 covers 14 bases. There are 16 residues in the CDR3. CDR1 SGHVS and CDR2 FNYEAQ come from the germline V gene. V dropped 5 bases and J dropped 9; count of bases not matched to a gene: 9. CDR3 residues: CASSAQTSGGAREQFF. In DNA form, the CDR3 reads TGTGCCAGCAGCGCACAGACTAGCGGGGGGGCCCGTGAGCAGTTCTTC.

The count of this clone is one. V is TRBV28 and J is TRBJ1-2; 12 positions agree with TRBD1. This CDR3 comprises 16 residues. After removal of 5 bases from V and 2 bases from J, the junction contained 6 bases not matched to a gene. In germline, CDR1 is MDHEN, CDR2 SYDVKM. The CDR3 spells CASSPGQGAKNYGYTF. CDR3 DNA: TGTGCCAGCAGTCCGGGACAGGGGGCGAAGAACTATGGCTACACCTTC.

This clone has only one observation. The junction differs from germline at one of its ends, possibly a read error. The chain couples TRBV30 to TRBJ1-2; 10 bases line up with TRBD1. The germline V gene has CDR1 GTSNPN and CDR2 SVGIG (reference sequence). This CDR3 is built from 12 residues. CDR3 bases: TGTGCGTGGACAGGGGGAAACTATGGCTACACCTTC. Encoded protein: CAWTGGNYGYTF.

This chain uses TRBV2 with TRBJ2-3, with D possibly TRBD1 on 5 matching bases. The germline gives CDR1 SNHLY, CDR2 FYNNEI. The CDR3 loop spans 13 amino acids. Trimming cost V 4 bases and J 4 bases, with 9 bases left between them. CDR3 nucleotides: TGTGCCAGCAGTGCCCAGGGCTCAGATACGCAGTATTTT. Encoded protein: CASSAQGSDTQYF.

The chain is built from TRBV6-5 and TRBJ1-2, with a tentative D call TRBD1 (6 bases). This CDR3 has 14 residues. Germline V gives CDR1 MNHEY, CDR2 SVGAGI. V was clipped by 6 bases and J by 2 bases, with 13 bases between them. This CDR3 reads CASRSQGRNYGYTF. DNA for the CDR3: TGTGCCAGCAGATCGCAGGGGAGAAACTATGGCTACACCTTC.

The chain carries TRBV28 and TRBJ2-7; D not certain. The V gene's germline CDR1 is MDHEN and CDR2 SYDVKM. The CDR3 length is 17 residues. Trimming shortened V by 8 bases and J by 0 bases, and 23 bases separated the two germline ends. CDR3 nucleotides: TGTGCCAGCTCCTTCTCGTGGCGCGACATTAACTCCTACGAGCAGTACTTC. Translation gives CASSFSWRDINSYEQYF.

Only one count was recorded for this clone. The rearrangement links TRBV6-5 to TRBJ2-1, with a tentative D call TRBD2 (7 bases). The germline gives CDR1 MNHEY, CDR2 SVGAGI. The CDR3 covers 12 residues. The V end was cut by 7 bases, the J end by 14 bases, with 18 bases between. CDR3 bases: TGTGCCAGCACCCCACAGGGAGGGAGGGAGTTCTTC. This translates into CASTPQGGREFF.

This clone showed up just a few times. V usage is TRBV27 and J usage is TRBJ1-5; the match to TRBD1 covers 8 bases. Germline assignment: CDR1 MNHEY and CDR2 SMNVEV (reference sequence). CDR3 size: 14 residues. Trimming cost V 6 bases and J 4 bases; bases outside gene matches: 5. CDR3 bases: TGTGCCAGCAGATCCGGGACAGGTAATCAGCCCCAGCATTTT. Translated: CASRSGTGNQPQHF.

The chain uses TRBV25-1 and TRBJ1-4; 8 positions match TRBD1. V trimming: 8 bases; J trimming: 8 bases; junction bases outside the gene matches: 10. This CDR3 has 14 amino acids. In germline, CDR1 is MGHDK, CDR2 SYGVNS. Here the CDR3 reads CASVTSTGAEKLFF. The CDR3 region has the DNA TGTGCCAGCGTTACCTCGACAGGGGCCGAAAAACTGTTTTTT.

This clone has only a few counts. The chain has TRBV19 and TRBJ1-2; unclear D gene. V was pared by 4 bases and J by 5 bases, with 14 bases between. Germline lookup yields CDR1 LNHDA and CDR2 SQIVND (reference sequence). This CDR3 comprises 14 residues. The CDR3 sequence is CASSTRSDSYGYTF. In nucleotides, the CDR3 is TGTGCCAGTAGTACCCGATCGGACTCGTATGGCTACACCTTC.

V and J are TRBV28 and TRBJ2-5; a possible D gene is TRBD1 (5 bases). The CDR3 totals 13 residues. Germline assignment: CDR1 MDHEN and CDR2 SYDVKM. V dropped 2 bases and J dropped 5 bases, with 9 bases sitting between them. For the CDR3, the DNA is TGTGCCAGCAGTTTAGGGGCGGAGGAGACCCAGTACTTC. Translated: CASSLGAEETQYF.

This chain uses TRBV7-8 with TRBJ1-1; 8 bases fit TRBD1. The CDR3 sequence is 14 residues long. V trimming: 5 bases; J trimming: 1 base; junction bases outside the gene matches: 3. The germline gives CDR1 SGHVS, CDR2 FQNEAQ. The CDR3 loop reads CASSPQGGNTEAFF. The CDR3 region has the DNA TGTGCCAGCAGCCCACAGGGGGGGAACACTGAAGCTTTCTTT.